This T cell receptor (beta chain) derives from a study of post-analysis software for immune sequencing data. Study in general: Relapsing-remitting, secondary progressive and progressive-relapsing multiple sclerosis courses were included. Notes on the study in general: Patients had higher frequencies than controls of about five TRBV segments, including TRBV5-6, TRBV5-1 and TRBV20-1. Samples from one preparation batch, clustered by F measure, grouped strongly together.

Presence of unique molecular identifiers characterized the TCR beta cDNA libraries. Starting from around 0.96 to 9.9 million T cells, the study yielded about 500,000 cDNA molecules. TCRdb processed the PCR reads anew with MiXCR; each CDR3 protein has one entry. The sample yields hundreds of thousands of distinct CDR3 sequences, around 64% seen once. Remarks on this clonotype: The antigen is undetermined.

Germline V gene lookup returns CDR1 WSHSY and CDR2 SAAADI. Germline trimming cut 6 bases from V and 4 bases from J; bases unmatched to any gene: 8. There are 14 residues in the CDR3. V gene TRBV10-2 combines with J gene TRBJ1-2; 7 bases align to TRBD1. This receptor was identified in a girl under 10 years old with multiple sclerosis. The specimen was blood. The CDR3 protein is CASRVTGEVYGYTF. CDR3 nucleotides: TGCGCCAGCAGGGTCACAGGGGAGGTCTATGGCTACACCTTC.